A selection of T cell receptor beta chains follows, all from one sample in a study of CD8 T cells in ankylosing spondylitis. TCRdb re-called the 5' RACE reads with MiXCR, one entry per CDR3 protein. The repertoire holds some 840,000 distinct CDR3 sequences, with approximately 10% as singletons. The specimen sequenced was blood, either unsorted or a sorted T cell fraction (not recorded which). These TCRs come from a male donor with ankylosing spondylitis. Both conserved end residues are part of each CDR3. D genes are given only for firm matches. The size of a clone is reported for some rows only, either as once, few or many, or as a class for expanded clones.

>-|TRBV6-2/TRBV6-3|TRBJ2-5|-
CASSYTETQYF
TGTGCCAGCAGTTACACTGAGACCCAGTACTTC
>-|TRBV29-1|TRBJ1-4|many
CSVSDRATNEKLFF
TGCAGCGTCTCTGACAGAGCAACTAATGAAAAACTGTTTTTT
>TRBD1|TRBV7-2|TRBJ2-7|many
CASSFRDRSSYEQYF
TGTGCCAGCAGCTTCAGGGACAGGAGCTCCTACGAGCAGTACTTC
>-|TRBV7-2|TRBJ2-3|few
CASSLVSSGADTQYF
TGTGCCAGCAGCCTAGTGAGTAGTGGGGCAGATACGCAGTATTTT
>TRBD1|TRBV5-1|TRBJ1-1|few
CASRGQGGTGTEAFF
TGCGCCAGCCGGGGACAGGGAGGAACGGGGACTGAAGCTTTCTTT
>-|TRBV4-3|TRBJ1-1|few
CASSQMPGRGGTEAFF
TGCGCCAGCAGCCAGATGCCCGGTCGGGGCGGCACTGAAGCTTTCTTT
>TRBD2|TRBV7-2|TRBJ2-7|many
CASSLVSGGALEQYF
TGTGCCAGCAGCTTAGTTAGCGGGGGGGCTCTCGAGCAGTACTTC
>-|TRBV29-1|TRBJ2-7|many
CSAAIQRATYEQYF
TGCAGCGCTGCCATCCAGCGGGCTACCTACGAGCAGTACTTC
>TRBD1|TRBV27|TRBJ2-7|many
CASSLLGPPGQRGYEQYF
TGTGCCAGCAGTTTATTGGGCCCCCCGGGACAGAGGGGCTACGAGCAGTACTTC
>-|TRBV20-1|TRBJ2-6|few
CSASPYEANVLTF
TGCAGTGCTAGCCCTTACGAGGCCAACGTCCTGACTTTC
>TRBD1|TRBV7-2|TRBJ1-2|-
CASSTRTGPYGYTF
TGTGCCAGCAGCACCAGGACAGGCCCCTATGGCTACACCTTC
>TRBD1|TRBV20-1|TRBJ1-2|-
CSAREGPGQGSYGYTF
TGCAGTGCTAGAGAGGGACCGGGACAGGGGAGCTATGGCTACACCTTC
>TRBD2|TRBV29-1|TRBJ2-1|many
CSVAGGRPSYNEQFF
TGCAGCGTTGCCGGCGGGAGACCCTCCTACAATGAGCAGTTCTTC
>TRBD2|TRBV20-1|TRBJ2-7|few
CSASRLAGEGEQYF
TGCAGTGCTTCCAGACTAGCGGGAGAGGGCGAGCAGTACTTC
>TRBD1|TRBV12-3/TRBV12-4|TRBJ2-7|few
CASSFRGKSYEQYF
TGTGCCAGCAGTTTCAGGGGGAAATCCTACGAGCAGTACTTC
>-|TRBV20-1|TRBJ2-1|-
CSAHFRGGRRSYNEQFF
TGCAGTGCTCACTTTAGGGGCGGCCGGCGCTCCTACAATGAGCAGTTCTTC
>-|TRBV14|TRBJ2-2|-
CASSQDPLHHTGELFF
TGTGCCAGCAGCCAAGATCCCCTACATCACACCGGGGAGCTGTTTTTT
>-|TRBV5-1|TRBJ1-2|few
CASSFGTSDYGYTF
TGCGCCAGCAGCTTCGGGACATCCGACTATGGCTACACCTTC
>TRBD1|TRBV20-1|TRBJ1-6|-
CSARTGVVDSPLHF
TGCAGTGCTCGGACAGGGGTGGTGGATTCACCCCTCCACTTT
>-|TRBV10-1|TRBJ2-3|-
CASSESVWGTQYF
TGCGCCAGCAGTGAGTCGGTATGGGGTACGCAGTATTTT
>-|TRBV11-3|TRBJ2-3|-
CASSQGPSRDTQYF
TGTGCCAGCAGCCAAGGTCCGTCCAGAGATACGCAGTATTTT
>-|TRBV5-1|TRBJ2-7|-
CASSLAKGRQGLYEQYF
TGCGCCAGCAGCTTGGCCAAGGGAAGGCAGGGCCTCTACGAGCAGTACTTC
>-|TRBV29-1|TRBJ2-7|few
CSVEDPQGGFEQYF
TGCAGCGTTGAAGATCCCCAGGGGGGTTTCGAGCAGTACTTC
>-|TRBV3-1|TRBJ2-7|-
CASSQDTGSRQYF
TGTGCCAGCAGCCAAGATACGGGGAGCCGGCAGTACTTC
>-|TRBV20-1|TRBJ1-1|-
CSARGWGHLNTEAFF
TGCAGTGCTAGGGGGTGGGGACATCTGAACACTGAAGCTTTCTTT
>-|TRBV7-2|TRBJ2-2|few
CASSSRDRESTGELFF
TGTGCCAGCAGCTCGAGGGACCGAGAGAGCACCGGGGAGCTGTTTTTT
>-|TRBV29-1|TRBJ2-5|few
CSVVRSGGTGSETQYF
TGCAGCGTTGTCCGCTCGGGAGGGACAGGATCGGAGACCCAGTACTTC
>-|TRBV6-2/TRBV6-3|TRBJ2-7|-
CASSPRGRDYEQYF
TGTGCCAGCAGCCCCCGGGGCAGGGATTACGAGCAGTACTTC
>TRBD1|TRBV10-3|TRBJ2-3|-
CAGSGGTDTQYF
TGTGCCGGCTCAGGGGGAACAGATACGCAGTATTTT
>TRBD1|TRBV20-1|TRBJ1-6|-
CSAGDRVSYNSPLHF
TGCAGTGCTGGAGACAGGGTGTCCTATAATTCACCCCTCCACTTT
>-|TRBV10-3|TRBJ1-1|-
CAISLQDKIPEAFF
TGTGCCATCAGTCTCCAGGATAAGATCCCTGAAGCTTTCTTT
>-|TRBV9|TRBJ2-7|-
CASRSTRDNDEQYF
TGTGCCAGCAGAAGTACCAGGGATAACGACGAGCAGTACTTC
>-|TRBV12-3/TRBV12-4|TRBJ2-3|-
CASRSPTGSTDTQYF
TGTGCCAGCAGGTCCCCGACTGGCAGCACAGATACGCAGTATTTT
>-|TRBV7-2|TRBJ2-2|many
CASSYGQRTGELFF
TGTGCCAGCAGCTACGGACAGCGCACCGGGGAGCTGTTTTTT
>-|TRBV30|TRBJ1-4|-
CAWRLTPGEKLFF
TGTGCCTGGCGACTGACCCCGGGGGAAAAACTGTTTTTT
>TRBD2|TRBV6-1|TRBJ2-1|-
CASQRAGAGNEQFF
TGTGCCAGCCAACGAGCGGGAGCGGGGAATGAGCAGTTCTTC
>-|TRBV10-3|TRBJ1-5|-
CAISADEDQPQHF
TGTGCCATCAGTGCGGACGAGGATCAGCCCCAGCATTTT
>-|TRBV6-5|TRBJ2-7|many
CASSYEPRGGYEQYF
TGTGCCAGCAGTTACGAGCCTAGAGGGGGCTACGAGCAGTACTTC
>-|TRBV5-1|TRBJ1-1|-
CASSLGRSEVTEAFF
TGCGCCAGCAGCTTGGGACGAAGTGAGGTCACTGAAGCTTTCTTT
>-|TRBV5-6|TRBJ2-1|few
CASSLVSSEQFF
TGTGCCAGCAGCTTGGTAAGTTCTGAGCAGTTCTTC
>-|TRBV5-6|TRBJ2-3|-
CASSRNTGTQYF
TGTGCCAGCAGCCGCAATACGGGTACGCAGTATTTT
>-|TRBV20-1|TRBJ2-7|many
CSASGLQNPYEQYF
TGCAGTGCTTCGGGTCTTCAAAATCCCTACGAGCAGTACTTC